The rows below give T cell receptor beta chains drawn from one sample of a study of T cells in Graves' hyperthyroidism and ophthalmopathy. TCRdb re-called the multiplex PCR reads with MiXCR, one entry per CDR3 protein. The sample carries around 300,000 distinct CDR3 sequences, about 14% recorded once. Sequenced material: blood. The receptors were sampled from a woman aged 25 to 39 with Graves' hyperthyroidism. Both conserved end residues are part of each CDR3. Fields, in order: J gene, V gene, clone size, D gene, CDR3 length, CDR3 DNA, CDR3 protein. The D gene is left open where the match is weak. Not every row has a clone size; where given, it reads once, few, many or a size class.

>TRBJ1-2|TRBV19|NA|NA|13
TGTGCCGGTAGTGGAACAGGAGTCTATGGCTACACCTTC
CAGSGTGVYGYTF
>TRBJ1-4|TRBV3-1|few|NA|15
TGTGCCAGCAGCCAACACGGGGCTGGAGGGGAAAAACTGTTTTTT
CASSQHGAGGEKLFF
>TRBJ1-6|TRBV12-3/TRBV12-4|many|NA|14
TGTGCCAGCAGTTTTTCGGCAGTTAATTCACCCCTCCACTTT
CASSFSAVNSPLHF
>TRBJ2-5|TRBV5-5|NA|NA|17
TGTGCCAGCAGCCAGCCGGCGGGACTGCTTTCCCAAGAGACCCAGTACTTC
CASSQPAGLLSQETQYF
>TRBJ2-7|TRBV6-1|many|NA|20
TGTGCCAGCAGTGGGGACAGGGCTTTTGATAGCGGGAGGTTCACCTACGAGCAGTACTTC
CASSGDRAFDSGRFTYEQYF
>TRBJ2-1|TRBV9|few|NA|15
TGTGCCACAAACGGTAGGACACTGGCTACCAATGAGCAGTTCTTC
CATNGRTLATNEQFF
>TRBJ2-5|TRBV28|NA|NA|13
TGTGCCAGCAGTTTTCGGCTCGGAGGAACCCAGTACTTC
CASSFRLGGTQYF
>TRBJ1-3|TRBV28|many|NA|14
TGTGCCAGCAGTGGTCCGGGCTCTGGAAACACCATATATTTT
CASSGPGSGNTIYF
>TRBJ2-5|TRBV12-3/TRBV12-4|many|NA|12
TGTGCCAGCAGTTTTGGGGAAGAGACCCAGTACTTC
CASSFGEETQYF
>TRBJ1-1|TRBV9|NA|NA|14
TGTGCCAGCAGGGGGGGAGGAGCGGCCACTGAAGCTTTCTTT
CASRGGGAATEAFF
>TRBJ2-1|TRBV2|NA|TRBD2|15
TGTGCCAGCAGTGGAGGCGGGGGGCCAGCCAATGAGCAGTTCTTC
CASSGGGGPANEQFF
>TRBJ2-1|TRBV20-1|many|NA|15
TGCAGTGCTGAAGAAGCGCAGAGCTCCTACAATGAGCAGTTCTTC
CSAEEAQSSYNEQFF
>TRBJ2-7|TRBV20-1|many|NA|12
TGCAGTGCTAGAGCGACAGGCGGCGAGCAGTACTTC
CSARATGGEQYF
>TRBJ2-7|TRBV19|NA|NA|15
TGTGCCAGTAGTTCCTTCGGACAGAGAGTTTACGAGCAGTACTTC
CASSSFGQRVYEQYF
>TRBJ2-2|TRBV6-2/TRBV6-3|few|NA|13
TGTGCCAGCCCGAACCTCCGGTCAGGGGAGCTGTTTTTT
CASPNLRSGELFF
>TRBJ2-7|TRBV28|many|TRBD1|14
TGTGCCAGCAGAGGGACAGGGGGGATCTACGAGCAGTACTTC
CASRGTGGIYEQYF
>TRBJ1-1|TRBV3-1|once|NA|14
TGTGCCAGCAGCTCTTGGGGGGTGAACACTGAAGCTTTCTTT
CASSSWGVNTEAFF
>TRBJ2-5|TRBV28|many|TRBD2|16
TGTGCCAGCAGGGTTAGCGGGAAAACGTACGCCCAGACCCAGTACTTC
CASRVSGKTYAQTQYF
>TRBJ2-7|TRBV6-5|NA|TRBD2|14
TGTGCCAGCAGTTACTACGGGAGGGCCTACGAGCAGTACTTC
CASSYYGRAYEQYF
>TRBJ2-2|TRBV20-1|few|TRBD2|14
TGCAGTGCAACCGGGACTAGCGGCTCCATGGGTCTGTTTTTT
CSATGTSGSMGLFF
>TRBJ2-3|TRBV7-3|many|TRBD2|14
TGTGCCAGCACATCACTAGCGGGAGGAGATACGCAGTATTTT
CASTSLAGGDTQYF
>TRBJ2-1|TRBV29-1|few|NA|11
TGCAGCGTTGTTCTGTACAATGAGCAGTTCTTC
CSVVLYNEQFF
>TRBJ2-7|TRBV20-1|NA|NA|14
TGCAGTGCTAGCATGCGGGACAGCCTCTACGAGCAGTACTTC
CSASMRDSLYEQYF
>TRBJ1-1|TRBV7-8|few|NA|15
TGTGCCAGCAGCCTGATGGGACCGATGAACACTGAAGCTTTCTTT
CASSLMGPMNTEAFF
>TRBJ1-6|TRBV2|NA|TRBD1|12
TGTGCCAGCAATCAAGGGGGCTCACCCCTCCACTTT
CASNQGGSPLHF
>TRBJ2-1|TRBV20-1|few|NA|15
TGCAGTGCTAGAGATCGGAGAGGTGGCTACAATGAGCAGTTCTTC
CSARDRRGGYNEQFF
>TRBJ1-4|TRBV6-1|many|TRBD1|15
TGTGCCAGCAAGGAAACCGGGACAGGGCTTGAAAAACTGTTTTTT
CASKETGTGLEKLFF